The entry that follows covers one T cell receptor (beta chain) sequence. Since a much larger clone is just one base distant, this may be a read error. This CDR3 fails to terminate in the conserved phenylalanine or tryptophan, so it likely reflects a read error. The data originate from a study of T cells in Graves' hyperthyroidism and ophthalmopathy. Blood was drawn at first hyperthyroidism diagnosis, before any ophthalmopathy symptoms. Out of less than 12 ml of fresh peripheral blood came the PBMCs. The CDR3 spans 15 residues. V was pared by 3 bases and J by 7 bases, with 16 bases between. CDR1 and CDR2 (germline): LGHDT, YNNKEL (reference sequence). Amplified TCR beta CDR3 regions came from RNA transcripts. RT-PCR in the first round (using the HTBI primer set) targeted the TCR CDR3. TCRdb called the multiplex PCR reads again in MiXCR, with one record for every CDR3 protein. The data show 270,000 or so distinct CDR3 sequences, about 15% seen once.

Sequences were obtained from blood. The rearrangement uses TRBV3-1 and TRBJ1-5, with D perhaps TRBD1 (5 bases). This receptor was identified in a woman aged 45-59 years with Graves' hyperthyroidism that later progressed to Graves' ophthalmopathy. The CDR3 DNA is TGTGCCAGCAGCCACAGGGTACGCAGAATACAGCCCCAGCATCTT. Protein sequence: CASSHRVRRIQPQHL.